The 10 T cell receptor beta chains listed next were all sequenced from one sample in a study of T-cell memory formation after mild COVID-19. Using its own MiXCR run on the 5' RACE reads, TCRdb lists one record per CDR3 protein. The sample includes 450,000 or so distinct CDR3 sequences, around 27% of them seen just once. The sequenced material came from PBMCs or a T cell subset sorted from them (not recorded which). The receptors here all came from an adult woman who had mild COVID-19 (a few samples of this study predate the infection). Cell type and time point are not known.

V is TRBV30 and J is TRBJ1-5; tentative D call: TRBD1 (5 bases). Trimming took 0 bases from V and 9 from J, leaving 12 bases between them. Germline assignment: CDR1 GTSNPN and CDR2 SVGIG (reference sequence). This CDR3 is 13 amino acids long. CDR3 in amino acids: CAWSVAQVGPQHF. CDR3 sequence (DNA): TGTGCCTGGAGTGTAGCACAGGTAGGGCCCCAGCATTTT.

This clonotype appeared a few times. V is TRBV12-3 or TRBV12-4 and J is TRBJ2-7; weak D call: TRBD2 (6 bases). V was clipped by 3 bases and J by 1 base, with 25 bases between them. The CDR3 covers 19 residues. DNA of the CDR3: TGTGCCAGCAGTTTGAAAATTTTGAGGAGGGACTTAATTTCCTACGAGCAGTACTTC. Its protein is CASSLKILRRDLISYEQYF.

This clonotype was counted a few times. The chain is built from TRBV11-3 and TRBJ2-7; D call uncertain. This CDR3 has 14 residues. Germline V gives CDR1 SGHNT, CDR2 YENEEA. V was shortened by 0 bases and J by 0 bases, with 6 bases between the two germline ends. Here the CDR3 DNA reads TGTGCCAGCAGCTTAGACGGGCCCTCCTACGAGCAGTACTTC. Translated, it gives CASSLDGPSYEQYF.

This clonotype was seen a few times. The junction departs from the called germline gene at one end, perhaps through a read error. This chain connects TRBV5-5 to TRBJ2-7; D remains unclear. Germline V gene sequence: CDR1 SGHKS, CDR2 YYEKEE (reference sequence). The CDR3 is 17 amino acids. In DNA form, the CDR3 reads TGTGCCAGCAGCTTGGCTGTTCAGGTTGCGACCTCCTACGAGAAGTACTTC. Translating gives CASSLAVQVATSYEKYF.

The gene calls are TRBV4-1 and TRBJ2-1, with D hard to call. The V and J ends lost 0 bases and 0 bases respectively, with 9 bases between them. This CDR3 has 16 amino acids. Germline V lookup: CDR1 MGHRA, CDR2 YSYEKL. Written as DNA, the CDR3 is TGCGCCAGCAGCCAAGAAGGAACCGTCTCCTACAATGAGCAGTTCTTC. Translation gives CASSQEGTVSYNEQFF.

This clonotype came up a few times. The chain couples TRBV5-5 to TRBJ2-5, with 12 bases matching TRBD2. Trimming took 3 bases from V and 2 from J; bases not matched to a gene: 11. The CDR3 covers 18 residues. Germline V gene sequence: CDR1 SGHKS, CDR2 YYEKEE (reference sequence). CDR3 protein: CASSSRLAGAYDQETQYF. CDR3 nucleotide sequence: TGTGCCAGCAGCTCCAGACTAGCGGGGGCCTACGATCAAGAGACCCAGTACTTC.

This clonotype has more than one count but fewer than ten. V gene TRBV4-1 combines with J gene TRBJ1-1; possible D gene TRBD1, 5 bases. The CDR3 spans 15 residues. V was pared by 5 bases and J by 6 bases, with 19 bases between. Germline CDR1 reads MGHRA; CDR2 reads YSYEKL. Here the CDR3 reads CASSSVVGGFPEAFF. The CDR3 nucleotides read TGCGCCAGCAGCTCAGTAGTCGGGGGGTTCCCTGAAGCTTTCTTT.

This chain links TRBV29-1 with TRBJ2-1; 7 nucleotides align to TRBD1. The CDR3 is made up of 10 amino acids. The junction had 0 bases not matched to a gene; V was cut back by 6 bases and J by 7 bases. Germline V gene sequence: CDR1 SQVTM, CDR2 ANQGSEA. The CDR3: CSVTGNEQFF. The CDR3 DNA reads TGCAGCGTGACAGGGAATGAGCAGTTCTTC.

The chain uses TRBV24-1 and TRBJ2-5; D not certain. Trimming took off 8 bases at V and 4 bases at J, with 16 bases between the two ends. Germline CDR1 KGHDR, CDR2 SFDVKD. This CDR3 has 14 amino acids. Here the CDR3 DNA reads TGTGCCACCAAGGCCTCGGGTGCCAGAGAGACCCAGTACTTC. It is translated as CATKASGARETQYF.

V and J are TRBV9 and TRBJ2-3; D call uncertain. Trimming shortened V by 0 bases and J by 6 bases, and 11 bases separated the two germline ends. Germline lookup yields CDR1 SGDLS and CDR2 YYNGEE. The CDR3 spans 14 residues. CDR3 sequence (DNA): TGTGCCAGCAGCGTAGTCTCAGTCGGGGATACGCAGTATTTT. Protein sequence: CASSVVSVGDTQYF.